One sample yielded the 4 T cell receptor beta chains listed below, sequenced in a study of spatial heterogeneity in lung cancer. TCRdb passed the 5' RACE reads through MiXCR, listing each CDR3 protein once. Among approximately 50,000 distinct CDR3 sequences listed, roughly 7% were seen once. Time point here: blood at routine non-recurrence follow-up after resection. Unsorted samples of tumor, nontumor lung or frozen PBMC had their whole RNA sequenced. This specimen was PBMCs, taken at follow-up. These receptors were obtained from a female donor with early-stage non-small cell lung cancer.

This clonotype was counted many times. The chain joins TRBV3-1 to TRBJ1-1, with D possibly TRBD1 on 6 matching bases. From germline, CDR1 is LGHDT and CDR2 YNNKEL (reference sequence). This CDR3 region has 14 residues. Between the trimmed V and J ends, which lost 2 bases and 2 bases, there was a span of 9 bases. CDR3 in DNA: TGTGCCAGCAGCCAACAGGGGATAAACACTGAAGCTTTCTTT. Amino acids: CASSQQGINTEAFF. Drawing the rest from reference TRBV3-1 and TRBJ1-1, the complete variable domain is DTAVSQTPKYLVTQMGNDKSIKCEQNLGHDTMYWYKQDSKKFLKIMFSYNNKELIINETVPNRFSPKSPDKAHLNLHINSLELGDSAVYFCASSQQGINTEAFFGQGTRLTVV.

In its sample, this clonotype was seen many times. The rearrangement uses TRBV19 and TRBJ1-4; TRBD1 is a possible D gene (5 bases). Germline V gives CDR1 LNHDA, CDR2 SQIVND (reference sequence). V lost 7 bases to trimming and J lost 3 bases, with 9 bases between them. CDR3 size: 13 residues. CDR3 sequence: CASMRGANEKLFF. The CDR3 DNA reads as TGTGCCAGTATGAGAGGGGCTAATGAAAAACTGTTTTTT.

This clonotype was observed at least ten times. DNA for the CDR3: TGTGCCTATCGTGGGAGGACCGACATTCAGTACTTC. It codes for CAYRGRTDIQYF. The V and J genes are TRBV2 and TRBJ2-4; perhaps TRBD2 as D (6 bases). The CDR3 has 12 residues. The germline gives CDR1 SNHLY, CDR2 FYNNEI. Trimming pared 11 bases from V and 8 bases from J, leaving 16 bases between. The complete variable domain, with remaining parts taken from reference TRBV2 and TRBJ2-4, reads EPEVTQTPSHQVTQMGQEVILRCVPISNHLYFYWYRQILGQKVEFLVSFYNNEISEKSEIFDDQFSVERPDGSNFTLKIRSTKLEDSAMYFCAYRGRTDIQYFGAGTRLSVL.

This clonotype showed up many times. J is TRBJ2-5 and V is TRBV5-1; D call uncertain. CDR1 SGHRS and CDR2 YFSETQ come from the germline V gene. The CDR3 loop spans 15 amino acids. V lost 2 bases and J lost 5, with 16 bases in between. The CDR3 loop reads CASSFQTPADETQYF. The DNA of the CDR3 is TGCGCCAGCAGCTTTCAGACACCAGCTGATGAGACCCAGTACTTC. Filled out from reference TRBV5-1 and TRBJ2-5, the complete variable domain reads KAGVTQTPRYLIKTRGQQVTLSCSPISGHRSVSWYQQTPGQGLQFLFEYFSETQRNKGNFPGRFSGRQFSNSRSEMNVSTLELGDSALYLCASSFQTPADETQYFGPGTRLLVL.